Detailed here is one T cell receptor beta chain. This sample was taken from a study of blood T cell repertoires in COVID-19. The CDR3 runs to 14 residues. Germline V lookup: CDR1 SGHTA, CDR2 FQGNSA. V was shortened by 5 bases and J by 8 bases, with 13 bases between the two germline ends. As originally analysed: Scientists estimated how many nucleated cells there were by amplifying reference gene primers. The method was immunoSEQ multiplex PCR; TCRdb's version includes in-frame clones alone and lacks a portion of them. V and J calls and clone size come straight from that table; D and trimming were deduced from the DNA. The sample records roughly 380,000 clones, about 91% being singletons.

This rearrangement joins TRBV7-2 to TRBJ1-6; tentatively, D is TRBD1 (6 bases). Sequencing used peripheral blood. This TCR derives from a woman between 35 and 50 years old with COVID-19, enrolled during active disease. The CDR3 sequence: CASSPGQSYSPLHF. CDR3 in DNA: TGTGCCAGCAGCCCCGGACAGAGCTATTCACCCCTCCACTTT.